This TCR beta chain comes out of a study of T-cell memory formation after mild COVID-19 (dated by TCRdb to the early 2020s). About the full investigation: TCR sequence clusters from the two donors were found to be largely donor specific. Two young, previously healthy adult volunteers made up the cohort, one male and one female. Longitudinal TCRalpha and TCRbeta repertoire sequencing tracked T-cell clones expanding and contracting after mild COVID-19 in a couple of donors.

Trimming costs V 4 bases and J 9 bases, and their ends lie 13 bases apart. The CDR3 has 13 amino acids, counting the end cysteine and phenylalanine. Only the CDR3 portion is preserved as DNA: 39 bases, with reading frame beginning at the first base. This clonotype appeared a few times. It lacks a known antigen. Qualities for individual bases were not recorded, and no much larger clone is one base off. The instrument was an Illumina NovaSeq 6000. Using 5'RACE with constant-segment primers, TCRalpha and TCRbeta cDNA libraries were constructed, with sample barcodes and unique molecular identifiers added in the process. Trizol reagent was used to extract RNA from every sample. Library amplification was performed in two PCR steps, and a second sample barcode and Illumina TruSeq adapters were introduced in the second step. Sequencing of libraries was performed on an Illumina NovaSeq with 2 x 150 bp paired-end reads. On the study's bioinformatics: Demultiplexing of reads and collapsing into UMI-guided consensus sequences were performed with migec v1.2.7. Using mixcr v2.1.11, the UMI consensuses were aligned to TRA and TRB V and J templates and assembled into clonotypes. Clonotypes were classified as expanded or contracted when called significant by both edgeR and NoisET, with noise models trained on biological replicates. For edgeR calls, the cutoffs were a false discovery rate-adjusted p below 0.01 and a log2 fold-change threshold of 1. As an exploratory analysis of dynamics, max-normalized trajectories of the 1000 most abundant clonotypes were examined by PCA with hierarchical clustering. Separately sequenced CD4+ and CD8+ repertoires were used to assign a CD4 or CD8 phenotype to each responding clone. TCRdb passed the public sequencing reads through fastp at Q25 and MiXCR, retaining productive beta sequences. Every entry covers one CDR3 protein and lists the most common genes and DNA from its rows. Here the V and J calls rest on TCRdb's processing, not on the authors' analysis. Recorded for this sample are hundreds of thousands of distinct CDR3 sequences; more than 15% of them occurred a single time. The leading ten clones occupy approximately 20% of the sample.

Overall results and qualifications from the work: Clones contracting from day 15 to 85 had balanced CD4/CD8 phenotypes, while a second wave expanding from day 15 to 37 was biased towards CD4+. Contracting CD4+ clones were located mainly in the CM and EM memory subsets, whereas CD8+ clones were found to be enriched in EMRA. The study included only a couple of mild cases, and larger cohorts that include severe cases with pre-infection samples were judged to be necessary. SARS-CoV-2 specificity was not confirmed for the second-wave clones peaking on day 37. The detection of some responding clones in pre-infection memory suggests that pre-existing cross-reactive memory T cells joined the SARS-CoV-2 response.

Ficoll-Paque density gradient centrifugation was the method used to isolate PBMCs. Specimen: PBMCs or a T cell subset sorted from them (not recorded which). The rearranged segments are TRBV12-3 or TRBV12-4 and TRBJ2-1; no D gene call is confident. The receptor was derived from a man aged 18 to 29 who had mild COVID-19 (a few samples of this study predate the infection). The sample titles of this study are shuffled in the database, so cell type and time point are left out; the donor was told from shared clones. The DNA reads as follows: TGTGCCAGCAGTTCCAGTCGGGTGGGTGAGCAGTTCTTC. This sequence encodes CASSSSRVGEQFF.